This T cell receptor beta chain was recorded in a study of regulatory and conventional T cells in RAG deficiency. As for this clone: Antigen unknown.

Genomic DNA came from blood conventional CD4+ T cells gated CD25-low CD127-high. Study-wide results and limits: Omenn patients showed >80% Treg-Tconv overlap and shorter CDR3 lengths. Control T-cell subsets had markedly higher Shannon entropy and lower Simpson indices than RAG-deficient patients. These Omenn syndrome Treg sorts may hold peripherally activated cells instead.

The CDR3 totals 15 residues. CDR1 and CDR2 from the germline V gene are SNHLY and FYNNEI. Trimming pared 1 base from V and 6 bases from J, leaving 13 bases between. Sequenced by immunoSEQ multiplex PCR; TCRdb stores in-frame clones only, minus some. Among just over 30,000 clones listed, around 96% were seen once. These sequences were also reported in another study, on regulatory T cells. As that study records: The primer mix had 52 TRBV and 13 TRBJ primers.

The receptor's source is a human donor in good health. V and J are TRBV2 and TRBJ1-5; tentatively, D is TRBD1 (5 bases). The specimen sequenced was CD25- CD4+ T cells sorted from blood. The CDR3 DNA reads TGTGCCAGCAGTGAAGTGTTGGGCAGGGCTCAGCCCCAGCATTTT. The encoded protein is CASSEVLGRAQPQHF.